This record concerns one T cell receptor beta chain sequence. The CDR3 consists of 11 residues. V lost 8 bases, J lost 1 base, and 6 bases lay in between. Germline CDR1 WSHSY, CDR2 SAAADI. The record originates from a study of OX40 agonist ivuxolimab in advanced cancers. The protocol was immunoSEQ multiplex PCR, while the TCRdb copy is restricted to in-frame clones and leaves out a portion. Here the sample spans some 64,000 clones, around 90% being singletons. The input for sequencing was CD4+ or CD8+ T cells sorted from blood, taken in a trial of the OX40 agonist ivuxolimab. The chain employs TRBV10-2 and TRBJ2-7, with D uncertain. The TCR originated in an adult with an advanced solid tumor such as melanoma, head and neck, liver or kidney cancer. DNA for the CDR3: TGCGCCAGCTCCTATTCCTACGAGCAGTACTTC. Translated, it gives CASSYSYEQYF.